The clone carrying this TCR beta chain was counted a few times. As yet, its antigen is unknown. Sequencing was performed with immunoSEQ multiplex PCR; in TCRdb, only in-frame clones are kept and a portion is missing. This table holds 8,500 to 13,000 clones, approximately 79% found once. CDR1 is SGHRS, CDR2 YFSETQ, per germline. There are 16 residues in the CDR3. J lost 0 bases, V lost 4 bases, and 7 bases had no gene match. This sample is drawn from a study of OX40 agonist ivuxolimab in advanced cancers. Overall study: In this trial design, patients received ivuxolimab intravenously at 0.01 to 10 mg/kg every 2 weeks. Every patient in dose escalation had hepatocellular carcinoma, melanoma, renal cell or head and neck cancer. Partial response was recorded in three patients: one hepatocellular carcinoma and two cutaneous melanoma cases. Study-wide results and limits: Low levels of normalized T-cell clonal expansion also appeared in some nonresponders.

The source of this sequence is an adult with an advanced solid tumor such as melanoma, head and neck, liver or kidney cancer. The chain uses TRBV5-1 and TRBJ2-1; 7 nucleotides match TRBD2. Sequences were derived from CD4+ or CD8+ T cells sorted from blood, sampled in a trial of the OX40 agonist ivuxolimab. The CDR3 loop is CASSRRRGNSYNEQFF. The CDR3 nucleotides are TGCGCCAGCAGCCGAAGGCGGGGGAACTCCTACAATGAGCAGTTCTTC.